A single sample gave rise to the 6 T cell receptor beta chains below, sequenced in a study of blood T cell repertoires in COVID-19. Clones were read by immunoSEQ multiplex PCR, and TCRdb kept only the in-frame ones, dropping some. The sample holds about 440,000 clones; roughly 91% are singletons and the top ten take 0.6%. Input material: PBMCs or T cells enriched from blood (not recorded which). Receptors originate from a man between 18 and 35 years old who had recovered from COVID-19.

This clone was picked up a small number of times. The V gene is TRBV27, the J gene TRBJ2-2, with 14 bases fitting TRBD2. Germline V gives CDR1 MNHEY, CDR2 SMNVEV (reference sequence). Trimming took 7 bases from V and 6 from J; bases not matched to a gene: 7. CDR3 length: 16 amino acids. The CDR3 is CASTQPGLAGAGELFF. CDR3 nucleotide sequence: TGTGCCAGCACTCAACCGGGACTAGCGGGAGCCGGGGAGCTGTTTTTT.

This rearrangement joins TRBV4-2 to TRBJ2-3; D possibly corresponds to TRBD2 (6 bases). The CDR3 has 15 amino acids. Trimming cost V 4 bases and J 3 bases, with 14 bases left between them. Germline V gene data show CDR1 as LGHNA and CDR2 as YNFKEQ. CDR3 in amino acids: CASSPGRGQTDTQYF. CDR3 DNA: TGTGCCAGCAGCCCCGGGCGGGGCCAAACAGATACGCAGTATTTT.

J is TRBJ1-5 and V is TRBV7-2; D perhaps matches TRBD1 (5 bases). V was clipped by 3 bases and J by 7 bases, with 16 bases between them. The CDR3 contains 15 residues. Germline V gene lookup returns CDR1 SGHTA and CDR2 FQGNSA. For the CDR3, the DNA is TGTGCCAGCAGCTTTTATGGGGGGATGAGGCAGCCCCAGCATTTT. Translated: CASSFYGGMRQPQHF.

This chain links TRBV4-1 with TRBJ2-7; 8 bases fit TRBD2. The CDR3 is 15 amino acids. Germline CDR1 MGHRA, CDR2 YSYEKL. The ends lost 1 base at V and 6 bases at J; junction bases unmatched: 8. The DNA for the CDR3 is TGCGCCAGCAGCCAAGGGCCGACTAGCGTCGGCGAGCAGTACTTC. It translates to CASSQGPTSVGEQYF.

The chain carries TRBV3-1 (or the pseudogene TRBV3-2) and TRBJ1-4; unclear D gene. This CDR3 has 14 amino acids. Germline V CDR1 and CDR2: LGHDT, YNNKEL (reference sequence). The ends were cut back, 3 bases at V and 2 bases at J, with 7 bases in the middle. CDR3 loop: CASSQSATNEKLFF. CDR3 sequence (DNA): TGTGCCAGCAGCCAGTCCGCGACTAATGAAAAACTGTTTTTT.

The chain couples TRBV18 to TRBJ1-1; TRBD1 matches at 10 bases. This CDR3 spans 16 amino acids. V shed 3 bases and J 3 bases; nucleotides not matched to a gene: 7. CDR1 and CDR2 (germline): KGHSH, LQKENI. CDR3 in amino acids: CASSPRTGGGDTEAFF. CDR3 sequence (DNA): TGTGCCAGCTCACCCCGGACAGGGGGGGGAGACACTGAAGCTTTCTTT. The variable domain in full, completed from reference TRBV18 and TRBJ1-1, reads NAGVMQNPRHLVRRRGQEARLRCSPMKGHSHVYWYRQLPEEGLKFMVYLQKENIIDESGMPKERFSAEFPKEGPSILRIQQVVRGDSAAYFCASSPRTGGGDTEAFFGQGTRLTVV.